This T cell receptor beta chain was obtained from a study of shared clonotypes between healthy human individuals. General study findings and limits: Naive subsets usually exceeded memory subsets in estimated richness. In contrast to clonotypes shared by all four donors, non-shared clonotypes had lower generation probabilities.

In the case of this clone: Its specificity is not known.

Naive CD8 cells lacked CD45RO, underwent positive selection for CCR7 and left out terminally differentiated effector memory CD45RA+ cells. Generated by immunoSEQ multiplex PCR, the TCRdb table keeps only in-frame clones and is missing some. The sample consists of about 610,000 clones, approximately 96% of them appearing once. This TCR was sampled from a woman in her 30s in good health. The specimen was naive CD8+ T cells sorted from blood.

This chain's CDR3 is CASSVTGGREKLFF. As DNA, the CDR3 is TGTGCCAGCAGCGTGACAGGAGGAAGGGAAAAACTGTTTTTT. The chain has TRBV27 and TRBJ1-4, with D perhaps TRBD1 (6 bases). Germline V gene data show CDR1 as MNHEY and CDR2 as SMNVEV (reference sequence). The CDR3 covers 14 residues. V was clipped by 6 bases and J by 8 bases, with 16 bases between them.